A single sample gave rise to the 7 T cell receptor beta chains below, sequenced in a study of vaccination and CD4 T cells after COVID-19. Treatment here: roughly ten-day PBMC culture with coronavirus spike peptide pools or control peptides (ViraFEST assay). Their cognate antigens are unknown. The Oncomine TCR Beta short-read assay generated sequence data from the DNA of cultured CD4+ T cells. TCRdb reprocessed the PCR reads with MiXCR, giving one entry per CDR3 protein. The table includes over 9,000 distinct CDR3 sequences, 40% to 50% detected once. The sequencing input was CD4+ T cells from blood, cultured in vitro. The receptors originated from a human donor who had recovered from COVID-19.

This clonotype was counted a few times. CDR3 in amino acids: CASSLDTVGRAQYF. CDR3 coding DNA: TGTGCCAGCAGCTTAGATACCGTGGGTAGGGCCCAGTACTTC. The chain employs TRBV7-2 and TRBJ2-5; D call uncertain. The CDR3 is 14 residues long. The V end was cut by 1 base, the J end by 9 bases, with 15 bases between. Germline CDR1 is SGHTA and CDR2 is FQGNSA.

This chain joins TRBV27 and TRBJ1-1; 7 nucleotides line up with TRBD1. The germline gives CDR1 MNHEY, CDR2 SMNVEV (reference sequence). CDR3 length equals 13 residues. V dropped 8 bases and J dropped 5; count of bases not matched to a gene: 8. In nucleotides, the CDR3 is TGTGCCAGCGGAGACAGGGTGGGGACTGAAGCTTTCTTT. Translation: CASGDRVGTEAFF.

The chain is built from TRBV2 and TRBJ2-3, with a tentative D call TRBD1 (6 bases). Trimming pared 7 bases from V and 4 bases from J, leaving 6 bases between. The V gene's germline CDR1 is SNHLY and CDR2 FYNNEI. The CDR3 loop spans 11 amino acids. The CDR3 here is CASKGADTQYF. CDR3 nucleotide sequence: TGTGCCAGCAAGGGGGCAGATACGCAGTATTTT.

This clonotype was observed a few times. The chain carries TRBV7-9 and TRBJ1-3, with D unresolved. CDR3 size: 15 residues. Trimming removed 2 bases from V and 0 bases from J, with 8 bases in between. Germline V lookup: CDR1 SEHNR, CDR2 FQNEAQ (reference sequence). CDR3 amino acids: CASSLMESSGNTIYF. CDR3 sequence (DNA): TGTGCCAGCAGCTTAATGGAAAGCTCTGGAAACACCATATATTTT.

The chain employs TRBV6-4 and TRBJ1-6; D perhaps matches TRBD1 (5 bases). Germline CDR1 MRHNA, CDR2 SNTAGT. V was pared by 2 bases and J by 9 bases, with 11 bases between. The CDR3 runs 14 residues. CDR3 coding DNA: TGTGCCAGCAGTGACGGGGGTTATGGTTCACCCCTCCACTTT. Translating gives CASSDGGYGSPLHF.

This clonotype was counted a few times. The chain links TRBV11-2 to TRBJ2-2; TRBD1 or TRBD2 may be the D gene (5 bases each). V lost 5 bases, J lost 4 bases, and 8 bases lay in between. CDR1 and CDR2 (germline): SGHAT, FQNNGV. The CDR3 loop spans 13 amino acids. The CDR3 is CASSPGRTGELFF. DNA of the CDR3: TGTGCCAGCAGCCCGGGACGCACCGGGGAGCTGTTTTTT. Looking up the rest from reference TRBV11-2 and TRBJ2-2 gives the full variable domain: EAGVAQSPRYKIIEKRQSVAFWCNPISGHATLYWYQQILGQGPKLLIQFQNNGVVDDSQLPKDRFSAERLKGVDSTLKIQPAKLEDSAVYLCASSPGRTGELFFGEGSRLTVL.

This clonotype was seen a handful of times. The chain carries TRBV11-1 and TRBJ2-5; 16 bases match TRBD2. After removal of 4 bases from V and 3 bases from J, the junction contained 5 bases not matched to a gene. This CDR3 has 17 residues. Germline V CDR1 and CDR2: SGHAT, FQDESV (reference sequence). The CDR3 DNA sequence: TGTGCCAGCAGCTCCGGGACTAGCGGGGGGGCTGAAGAGACCCAGTACTTC. Its translation is CASSSGTSGGAEETQYF.